This T cell receptor beta chain was captured by sequencing in a study of a mutant IDH1 vaccine in newly diagnosed glioma. Here immunoSEQ multiplex PCR was the method, and the copy in TCRdb shows in-frame clones only, minus some. Of fewer than 50,000 clones listed, roughly 78% were seen once; the top ten hold 7.5% to 9.5%. The V end was cut by 6 bases, the J end by 10 bases, with 15 bases between. The CDR3 is made up of 12 amino acids. The V gene's germline CDR1 is MNHEY and CDR2 SVGAGI. Stated time point: baseline, week 1 (first vaccination visit). The sample's treatment: pre-vaccination baseline after standard-of-care therapy.

Specimen: PBMCs, collected from a glioma patient treated with radiotherapy, temozolomide or both. The origin of this receptor is a man aged 35-49 years with glioma. Some clones in this sample may be carry-over from other donors' samples. The J gene is TRBJ1-1, the V gene TRBV6-5, with a weak D call TRBD1 (5 bases). CDR3 bases: TGTGCCAGCAGCTCCGGGACGGGGGGAGCTTTCTTT. Translation: CASSSGTGGAFF.